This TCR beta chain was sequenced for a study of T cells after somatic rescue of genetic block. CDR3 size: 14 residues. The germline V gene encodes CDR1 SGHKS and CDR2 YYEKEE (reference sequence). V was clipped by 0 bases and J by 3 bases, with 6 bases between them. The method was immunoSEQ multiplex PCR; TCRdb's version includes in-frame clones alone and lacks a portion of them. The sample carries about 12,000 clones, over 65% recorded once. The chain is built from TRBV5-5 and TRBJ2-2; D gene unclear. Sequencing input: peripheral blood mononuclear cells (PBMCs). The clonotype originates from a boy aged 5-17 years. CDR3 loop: CASSLVGHTGELFF. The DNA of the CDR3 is TGTGCCAGCAGCTTGGTCGGCCACACCGGGGAGCTGTTTTTT.